The sequence of this T cell receptor beta chain was determined in a study of blood T cells in healthy people across ages. Then a second PCR, running about 6 to 11 cycles, was carried out with a sample-barcoded 5' primer and a J-beta primer mix. In TCRdb, the 5' RACE reads were re-called with MiXCR into one record per CDR3 protein. The sample lists around 1,000,000 distinct CDR3 sequences, approximately 25% occurring once. CDR3 length: 18 amino acids. Trimming shortened V by 1 base and J by 0 bases, and 13 bases separated the two germline ends. Germline V gene lookup returns CDR1 SGHNT and CDR2 YENEEA. This clonotype was seen a handful of times. The same data also contributed to another study, on T cells of mothers and their children.

The rearrangement links TRBV11-3 to TRBJ1-6; D gene unclear. This receptor was obtained from a girl aged 2 to 10 in good health. The sequenced sample was blood. CDR3 coding DNA: TGTGCCAGCAGCTTAGTGAGACTGATGAGCTCCTATAATTCACCCCTCCACTTT. The encoded protein is CASSLVRLMSSYNSPLHF.